The 13 T cell receptor beta chains presented below share a single source sample, sequenced in a study of graft-versus-host responses after intestinal transplantation. No antigen has been assigned to these receptors. The table came from immunoSEQ multiplex PCR; TCRdb's copy has only in-frame clones and leaves some out. The sample gives tens of thousands of clones, roughly 93% of which show up once; roughly 0.17% is in the top ten. The input for sequencing was unstimulated CD4+ T cells sorted from spleen or lymph node cells, taken before transplant. The receptors shown here come from a human donor who was the organ donor for an intestinal transplant.

The V and J genes are TRBV5-1 and TRBJ2-3; 7 bases are shared with TRBD1. This CDR3 region has 16 residues. Per the germline V gene, CDR1 is SGHRS and CDR2 is YFSETQ. V trimming: 0 bases; J trimming: 4 bases; junction bases outside the gene matches: 8. In DNA form, the CDR3 reads TGCGCCAGCAGCTTGGATGCTACAGGGGTTTCAGATACGCAGTATTTT. Its protein product is CASSLDATGVSDTQYF.

The rearrangement links TRBV29-1 to TRBJ1-2; TRBD1 is a possible D gene (6 bases). Trimming stripped 4 bases from V and 2 bases from J, with 11 bases between. Germline V gene data show CDR1 as SQVTM and CDR2 as ANQGSEA. The CDR3 has 13 residues. CDR3 loop: CSVGLTGNYGYTF. The CDR3, as DNA: TGCAGCGTTGGCCTAACAGGGAACTATGGCTACACCTTC.

The rearrangement links TRBV28 to TRBJ1-1; no clear D gene. Trimming removed 2 bases at V and 4 bases at J, with 17 bases between. Germline V gene data show CDR1 as MDHEN and CDR2 as SYDVKM. The CDR3 is 16 amino acids. CDR3 protein: CASSLGPSGWATEAFF. As DNA, the CDR3 is TGTGCCAGCAGTTTAGGTCCGTCGGGGTGGGCCACTGAAGCTTTCTTT.

The rearrangement joins TRBV28 to TRBJ1-5; tentatively, D is TRBD1 (6 bases). This CDR3 has 18 amino acids. Per the germline V gene, CDR1 is MDHEN and CDR2 is SYDVKM. V dropped 2 bases and J dropped 0 bases, with 17 bases sitting between them. CDR3 DNA sequence: TGTGCCAGCAGTTTACCAGAGTCGACAGGTTATAGCAATCAGCCCCAGCATTTT. It codes for CASSLPESTGYSNQPQHF. Drawing the rest from reference TRBV28 and TRBJ1-5, the complete variable domain is DVKVTQSSRYLVKRTGEKVFLECVQDMDHENMFWYRQDPGLGLRLIYFSYDVKMKEKGDIPEGYSVSREKKERFSLILESASTNQTSMYLCASSLPESTGYSNQPQHFGDGTRLSIL.

This clone was detected a few times. This CDR3 is also generated by other DNA sequences in the sample. This rearrangement joins TRBV5-1 to TRBJ1-3, with 7 bases fitting TRBD1. The CDR3 runs to 14 residues. V was pared by 4 bases and J by 3 bases, with 4 bases of the junction left unmatched. Germline CDR1 and CDR2: SGHRS and YFSETQ. CDR3 sequence (DNA): TGCGCCAGCAGCCCCGACAGGGTTGGAAACACCATATATTTT. As protein: CASSPDRVGNTIYF.

CDR3 loop: CASSFRDRGLYRAFF. The CDR3 DNA is TGTGCCAGCAGTTTCCGGGACAGGGGGCTATACCGAGCTTTCTTT. The chain joins TRBV28 to TRBJ1-1; TRBD1 aligns across 12 bases. CDR1 and CDR2 (germline): MDHEN, SYDVKM. The ends lost 3 bases at V and 10 bases at J; junction bases unmatched: 9. The CDR3 sequence is 15 residues long. The entire variable domain, with the rest obtained from reference TRBV28 and TRBJ1-1, is as follows: DVKVTQSSRYLVKRTGEKVFLECVQDMDHENMFWYRQDPGLGLRLIYFSYDVKMKEKGDIPEGYSVSREKKERFSLILESASTNQTSMYLCASSFRDRGLYRAFFGQGTRLTVV.

This chain links TRBV30 with TRBJ1-6; D is perhaps TRBD1 (5 bases). CDR1 and CDR2 from the germline V gene are GTSNPN and SVGIG (reference sequence). The CDR3 has 14 amino acids. With 4 bases removed from V and 10 bases from J, the gap between germline ends came to 17 bases. CDR3 in DNA: TGTGCCTGGAAGGGACTCGGGGGACCCTCACCCCTCCACTTT. Protein: CAWKGLGGPSPLHF. Full variable domain (outside the CDR3, taken from reference TRBV30 and TRBJ1-6): SQTIHQWPATLVQPVGSPLSLECTVEGTSNPNLYWYRQAAGRGLQLLFYSVGIGQISSEVPQNLSASRPQDRQFILSSKKLLLSDSGFYLCAWKGLGGPSPLHFGNGTRLTVT.

The genes are TRBV5-1 and TRBJ2-7, with TRBD1 matching over 7 bases. Germline V lookup: CDR1 SGHRS, CDR2 YFSETQ. V shed 2 bases, J shed 5 bases, and the junction held 10 bases outside the gene matches. CDR3 length: 15 amino acids. Here the CDR3 reads CASSFPSGTADEQYF. CDR3 in DNA: TGCGCCAGCAGCTTCCCCTCCGGGACAGCGGACGAGCAGTACTTC.

The chain is built from TRBV7-2 and TRBJ2-4; 10 bases agree with TRBD2. Germline values: CDR1 SGHTA, CDR2 FQGNSA. There are 14 residues in the CDR3. The ends lost 0 bases at V and 7 bases at J; junction bases unmatched: 0. The CDR3 spells CASSLAAGGNIQYF. The CDR3 DNA is TGTGCCAGCAGCTTAGCAGCGGGGGGGAACATTCAGTACTTC.

The rearrangement links TRBV29-1 to TRBJ1-2, with D unresolved. This CDR3 region has 13 residues. The germline V gene has CDR1 SQVTM and CDR2 ANQGSEA. V was shortened by 4 bases and J by 5 bases, with 14 bases between the two germline ends. The CDR3 loop is CSVGLPGGYGYTF. The CDR3 region has the DNA TGCAGCGTTGGCCTCCCGGGCGGATATGGCTACACCTTC.

The rearrangement links TRBV28 to TRBJ2-7; 7 nucleotides line up with TRBD1. The germline V gene has CDR1 MDHEN and CDR2 SYDVKM. The CDR3 consists of 15 residues. V lost 8 bases and J lost 3; bases outside the gene matches: 13. The CDR3 sequence: CASGQPSGQYYEQYF. The CDR3, as DNA: TGTGCCAGCGGGCAACCCTCGGGACAGTACTACGAGCAGTACTTC.

The J gene is TRBJ2-3, the V gene TRBV29-1, with D tentatively TRBD1 (6 bases). Germline V gives CDR1 SQVTM, CDR2 ANQGSEA. The CDR3 is 13 residues long. The V gene lost 6 bases and the J gene lost 1 base, with 11 bases spanning the gap. The CDR3 DNA reads as TGCAGCGTCAGGGGATTGGGCACAGATACGCAGTATTTT. Protein sequence: CSVRGLGTDTQYF.

The chain links TRBV28 to TRBJ2-5; 12 bases are shared with TRBD2. The germline V gene encodes CDR1 MDHEN and CDR2 SYDVKM. V trimming: 3 bases; J trimming: 0 bases; junction bases outside the gene matches: 11. CDR3 length equals 19 residues. CDR3 DNA: TGTGCCAGCAGTTTCCCCCTAGCGGGGGGGGAGATGTACCAAGAGACCCAGTACTTC. Translated, it gives CASSFPLAGGEMYQETQYF.